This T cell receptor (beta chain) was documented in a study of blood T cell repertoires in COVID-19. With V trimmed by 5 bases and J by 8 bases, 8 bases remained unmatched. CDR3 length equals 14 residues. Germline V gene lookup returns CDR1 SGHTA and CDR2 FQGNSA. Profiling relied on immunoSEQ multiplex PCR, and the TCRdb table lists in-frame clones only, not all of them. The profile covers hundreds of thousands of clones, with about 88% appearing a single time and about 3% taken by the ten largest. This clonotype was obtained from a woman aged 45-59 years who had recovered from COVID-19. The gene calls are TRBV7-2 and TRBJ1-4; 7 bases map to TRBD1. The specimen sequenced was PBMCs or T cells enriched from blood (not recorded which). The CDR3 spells CASSPTQGSEKLFF. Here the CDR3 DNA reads TGTGCCAGCAGCCCGACACAGGGGTCCGAAAAACTGTTTTTT.